Following are 29 T cell receptor beta chains from one sample sequenced in a study of T cells in Graves' hyperthyroidism and ophthalmopathy. Amplification of TCR beta CDR3 regions was performed using RNA transcripts as template. TCR CDR3 underwent first-round RT-PCR with the HTBI primer set. Each CDR3 protein gets one entry after TCRdb re-called the multiplex PCR reads with MiXCR. Of nearly 600,000 distinct CDR3 sequences listed, about 15% are singletons. Sequencing was carried out using blood. The receptor set was obtained from a woman aged 25 to 39 with Graves' hyperthyroidism that later progressed to Graves' ophthalmopathy.

This clonotype was seen repeatedly, ten times or more. The J gene is TRBJ1-5, the V gene TRBV2, with D unclear. Trimming pared 4 bases from V and 4 bases from J, leaving 8 bases between. Germline V CDR1 and CDR2: SNHLY, FYNNEI. The CDR3 sequence is 13 residues long. CDR3 sequence (DNA): TGTGCCAGCAGTGTCTTCAGTAATCAGCCCCAGCATTTT. Translated: CASSVFSNQPQHF.

This clonotype was counted many times. This chain links TRBV28 with TRBJ1-4; D ambiguous. The V gene lost 5 bases and the J gene lost 8 bases, with 18 bases spanning the gap. The germline V gene encodes CDR1 MDHEN and CDR2 SYDVKM. The CDR3 has 15 residues. CDR3 in DNA: TGTGCCAGCAGTCCATCCCTGGCGGGTAGGGAAAAACTGTTTTTT. Its translation: CASSPSLAGREKLFF. The full variable domain, with the rest looked up from reference TRBV28 and TRBJ1-4, is DVKVTQSSRYLVKRTGEKVFLECVQDMDHENMFWYRQDPGLGLRLIYFSYDVKMKEKGDIPEGYSVSREKKERFSLILESASTNQTSMYLCASSPSLAGREKLFFGSGTQLSVL.

This clonotype was counted many times. The chain recombines TRBV6-2 or TRBV6-3 with TRBJ1-3, with D possibly TRBD1 on 6 matching bases. The CDR3 contains 16 residues. Germline CDR1 and CDR2: MNHEY and SVGEGT. The V and J ends lost 2 bases and 0 bases respectively, with 11 bases between them. The chain's CDR3 is CASSYDRPSSGNTIYF. CDR3 nucleotides: TGTGCCAGCAGTTACGACAGGCCAAGCTCTGGAAACACCATATATTTT.

The chain recombines TRBV20-1 with TRBJ1-5; TRBD1 matches at 11 bases. CDR3 size: 16 residues. In germline, CDR1 is DFQATT, CDR2 SNEGSKA (reference sequence). V lost 4 bases to trimming and J lost 7 bases; unmatched junction nucleotides: 12. CDR3 in amino acids: CSAISPRDRGYQPQHF. CDR3 DNA sequence: TGCAGTGCTATATCTCCCAGGGACAGGGGGTACCAGCCCCAGCATTTT.

The rearrangement joins TRBV6-1 to TRBJ1-4; the D is unclear. Germline V CDR1 and CDR2: MNHNS, SASEGT. The V end lost 7 bases, the J end lost 0 bases, and 15 bases lay between the germline ends. This CDR3 spans 16 amino acids. CDR3 loop: CASIPGSVATNEKLFF. Here the CDR3 DNA reads TGTGCCAGCATCCCCGGCAGCGTTGCAACTAATGAAAAACTGTTTTTT.

This clonotype was recorded many times. The rearrangement uses TRBV10-3 and TRBJ2-7; 12 bases are a match to TRBD2. The CDR3 has 17 amino acids. CDR1 and CDR2 from the germline V gene are ENHRY and SYGVKD. The V and J ends lost 4 bases and 2 bases, in that order; junction bases with no gene match: 9. The CDR3 is CAISGSPGLAGTYEQYF. The CDR3 nucleotides are TGTGCCATCAGTGGCAGCCCTGGACTAGCGGGAACCTACGAGCAGTACTTC.

This clonotype was recorded many times. The V and J genes are TRBV3-1 and TRBJ2-5; D may match TRBD1 or TRBD2 (5 bases each). This CDR3 comprises 16 residues. CDR1 is LGHDT, CDR2 YNNKEL, per germline (reference sequence). Between the trimmed V and J ends, which lost 2 bases and 4 bases, there was a span of 17 bases. The CDR3 protein is CASSQLGDPTRETQYF. The CDR3 DNA reads as TGTGCCAGCAGCCAATTAGGGGACCCTACTCGAGAGACCCAGTACTTC.

In this sample, this clonotype turned up once. The rearrangement uses TRBV4-1 and TRBJ1-2; D is undetermined. The CDR3 loop spans 14 amino acids. Trimming removed 4 bases from V and 1 base from J, with 10 bases in between. The germline gives CDR1 MGHRA, CDR2 YSYEKL. As DNA, the CDR3 is TGCGCCAGCAGCCCTCTGTACAGTAACTATGGCTACACCTTC. Its protein is CASSPLYSNYGYTF.

This clonotype was counted between two and nine times. The CDR3 DNA reads TGTGCCAGCAGTAGGTTACAGGGGGCGCGTATCGATTTCTTT. Amino acids: CASSRLQGARIDFF. The V gene is TRBV6-2 or TRBV6-3, the J gene TRBJ1-1; 9 nucleotides agree with TRBD1. The ends lost 5 bases at V and 13 bases at J; junction bases unmatched: 14. The germline gives CDR1 MNHEY, CDR2 SVGEGT. The CDR3 sequence is 14 residues long.

This clonotype has a count of ten or more. V usage is TRBV28 and J usage is TRBJ2-7; the D gene is possibly TRBD2 (6 bases). Germline CDR1 and CDR2: MDHEN and SYDVKM. V dropped 6 bases and J dropped 1 base, with 16 bases sitting between them. The CDR3 extends over 15 amino acids. The CDR3 DNA reads TGTGCCAGCAGACACGGGACTCAGGGTTCCTACGAGCAGTACTTC. Translated, it gives CASRHGTQGSYEQYF.

This clonotype was observed at least ten times. This chain's CDR3 is CASSPNPLDHGYTF. The CDR3 nucleotides read TGTGCCAGCAGCCCCAATCCCCTTGATCATGGCTACACCTTC. V is TRBV28 and J is TRBJ1-2; D remains unclear. The CDR3 has 14 residues. Per the germline V gene, CDR1 is MDHEN and CDR2 is SYDVKM. V was shortened by 6 bases and J by 6 bases, with 17 bases between the two germline ends.

This clonotype was counted at least ten times. The genes are TRBV7-3 and TRBJ1-1, with no clear D. Per the germline V gene, CDR1 is SGHTA and CDR2 is FQGTGA. V was trimmed by 4 bases and J by 1 base, leaving 7 bases between them. The CDR3 length is 13 residues. The CDR3 sequence is CASSYRQNTEAFF. CDR3 coding DNA: TGTGCCAGCAGCTACAGACAGAACACTGAAGCTTTCTTT.

The V gene is TRBV20-1, the J gene TRBJ1-4; D is ambiguous. Trimming removed 1 base from V and 8 bases from J, with 11 bases in between. This CDR3 is built from 13 residues. Germline values: CDR1 DFQATT, CDR2 SNEGSKA (reference sequence). The CDR3 sequence: CSARAPGAEKLFF. The DNA of the CDR3 is TGCAGTGCTAGAGCCCCCGGAGCCGAAAAACTGTTTTTT.

This clonotype was found many times. This chain connects TRBV7-9 to TRBJ2-2; TRBD1 aligns across 10 bases. CDR1 is SEHNR, CDR2 FQNEAQ, per germline (reference sequence). Losses at the gene ends were 5 bases for V and 6 bases for J; bases not matched to a gene: 6. The CDR3 has 15 amino acids. The CDR3 protein is CASSVGTGAAGELFF. In DNA, the CDR3 is TGTGCCAGCAGCGTCGGGACAGGGGCGGCCGGGGAGCTGTTTTTT.

This clonotype was seen only a few times. CDR3 region: CASSHGRTGNQPQHF. The CDR3 bases are TGTGCCAGCAGTCATGGGCGGACAGGGAATCAGCCCCAGCATTTT. The J gene is TRBJ1-5, the V gene TRBV28; 8 nucleotides match TRBD1. The CDR3 extends over 15 amino acids. Looked up from germline, CDR1 is MDHEN and CDR2 is SYDVKM. Trimming cost V 5 bases and J 4 bases; bases outside gene matches: 7.

The V and J genes are TRBV20-1 and TRBJ2-3; 11 nucleotides line up with TRBD2. Looked up from germline, CDR1 is DFQATT and CDR2 is SNEGSKA (reference sequence). With 2 bases clipped from V and 4 bases from J, the junction kept 8 bases outside the gene matches. The CDR3 length is 16 residues. This CDR3 is CSARWGSGRASDTQYF. The CDR3 nucleotides are TGCAGTGCTAGATGGGGTAGCGGGAGGGCCTCAGATACGCAGTATTTT.

This clonotype has ten or more counts. V and J are TRBV28 and TRBJ1-5; 9 bases align to TRBD1. Losses at the gene ends were 8 bases for V and 2 bases for J; bases not matched to a gene: 13. The CDR3 totals 17 residues. The germline CDR1 and CDR2 sequences are MDHEN and SYDVKM. This CDR3 reads CASGSWDRERGNQPQHF. The CDR3, as DNA: TGTGCCAGCGGCTCCTGGGACAGGGAAAGAGGCAATCAGCCCCAGCATTTT.

The rearrangement uses TRBV9 and TRBJ2-5; a weak D match, TRBD2 (6 bases). Trimming removed 3 bases from V and 5 bases from J, with 14 bases in between. From germline, CDR1 is SGDLS and CDR2 YYNGEE. The CDR3 spans 14 residues. The CDR3 spells CASSAGGKWETQYF. DNA for the CDR3: TGTGCCAGCAGCGCTGGGGGGAAGTGGGAGACCCAGTACTTC. Using reference TRBV9 and TRBJ2-5 for the parts outside the CDR3, the full variable domain is DSGVTQTPKHLITATGQRVTLRCSPRSGDLSVYWYQQSLDQGLQFLIQYYNGEERAKGNILERFSAQQFPDLHSELNLSSLELGDSALYFCASSAGGKWETQYFGPGTRLLVL.

This clonotype was recorded at least ten times. V and J are TRBV2 and TRBJ2-3; D possibly corresponds to TRBD1 (5 bases). Per the germline V gene, CDR1 is SNHLY and CDR2 is FYNNEI. Deletions cut 2 bases from V and 2 bases from J, with 17 bases between. This CDR3 is 17 amino acids long. The CDR3 sequence: CASSEWWAGLFTDTQYF. In nucleotides, the CDR3 is TGTGCCAGCAGTGAATGGTGGGCAGGGCTTTTCACAGATACGCAGTATTTT. The whole variable domain, remainder taken from reference TRBV2 and TRBJ2-3, is EPEVTQTPSHQVTQMGQEVILRCVPISNHLYFYWYRQILGQKVEFLVSFYNNEISEKSEIFDDQFSVERPDGSNFTLKIRSTKLEDSAMYFCASSEWWAGLFTDTQYFGPGTRLTVL.

The count of this clonotype is one. The chain couples TRBV27 to TRBJ2-1; TRBD2 agrees at 9 bases. The CDR3 is 17 residues long. J was trimmed by 5 bases and V by 3 bases; bases with no gene match: 11. The germline V gene encodes CDR1 MNHEY and CDR2 SMNVEV (reference sequence). The CDR3 loop reads CASSFLGLSGGNNEQFF. CDR3 sequence (DNA): TGTGCCAGCAGTTTTCTGGGCCTTAGCGGGGGAAACAATGAGCAGTTCTTC.

The rearrangement joins TRBV2 to TRBJ2-5; 13 bases are shared with TRBD2. J lost 5 bases, V lost 5 bases, and 5 bases had no gene match. Germline V gene data show CDR1 as SNHLY and CDR2 as FYNNEI. CDR3 length: 15 residues. CDR3 coding DNA: TGTGCCAGCAGTAGGACTAGCGGGAGAGGGGAGACCCAGTACTTC. Amino acid sequence: CASSRTSGRGETQYF.

This clonotype appeared a few times. V usage is TRBV7-6 and J usage is TRBJ2-3; D is possibly TRBD2 (6 bases). V shed 5 bases and J shed 3 bases, with 18 bases lying between them. Germline-derived CDR1 and CDR2 are SGHVS and FNYEAQ. This CDR3 has 16 amino acids. CDR3 sequence: CASSQFRIAVTDTQYF. The CDR3 nucleotides are TGTGCCAGCAGCCAATTCCGGATAGCGGTAACAGATACGCAGTATTTT.

In its sample, this clonotype was seen many times. The rearrangement links TRBV7-2 to TRBJ1-1, with D unresolved. Germline-derived CDR1 and CDR2 are SGHTA and FQGNSA. The length of the CDR3 is 13 residues. Trimming cost V 5 bases and J 10 bases, with 17 bases left between them. DNA of the CDR3: TGTGCCAGCAGCCTAGGACTCAGAGAAGGAGCTTTCTTT. It codes for CASSLGLREGAFF.

The chain recombines TRBV11-2 with TRBJ2-7, with D possibly matching TRBD2 (6 bases). The CDR3 covers 16 residues. Per the germline V gene, CDR1 is SGHAT and CDR2 is FQNNGV. Trimming removed 5 bases at V and 6 bases at J, with 23 bases between. Written as DNA, the CDR3 is TGTGCCAGCAGCCCACCTCGGGGGACTCTGGTACTCGAGCAGTACTTC. Protein product: CASSPPRGTLVLEQYF.

This clonotype showed up just a few times. The rearrangement uses TRBV5-1 and TRBJ2-6, with 9 nucleotides matching TRBD1. The ends lost 6 bases at V and 1 base at J; junction bases unmatched: 5. CDR3 length: 16 amino acids. Germline values: CDR1 SGHRS, CDR2 YFSETQ. The CDR3 nucleotides read TGCGCCAGCACCCTGACAGGGGGGTCTGGGGCCAACGTCCTGACTTTC. It codes for CASTLTGGSGANVLTF.

This clonotype was found a few times. V gene TRBV30 combines with J gene TRBJ1-1; 11 nucleotides agree with TRBD1. V lost 6 bases and J lost 4; bases outside the gene matches: 10. Germline lookup yields CDR1 GTSNPN and CDR2 SVGIG (reference sequence). The CDR3 runs to 15 residues. The CDR3 DNA sequence: TGTGCCTGCCCCAGGACAGGGGGCGATCTCACTGAAGCTTTCTTT. Protein product: CACPRTGGDLTEAFF. Full variable domain (outside the CDR3, taken from reference TRBV30 and TRBJ1-1): SQTIHQWPATLVQPVGSPLSLECTVEGTSNPNLYWYRQAAGRGLQLLFYSVGIGQISSEVPQNLSASRPQDRQFILSSKKLLLSDSGFYLCACPRTGGDLTEAFFGQGTRLTVV.

This clonotype was recorded many times. The chain combines TRBV5-1 with TRBJ1-2; D may be TRBD1 (6 bases). This CDR3 contains 15 residues. CDR1 is SGHRS and CDR2 is YFSETQ in the germline V gene. Trimming stripped 4 bases from V and 1 base from J, with 14 bases between. The CDR3 coding sequence is TGCGCCAGCAGCCCCGGGACACTTCTTAACTATGGCTACACCTTC. It yields the protein CASSPGTLLNYGYTF.

This clonotype was counted between two and nine times. The rearrangement uses TRBV20-1 and TRBJ2-5; D may correspond to TRBD1 or TRBD2 (5 bases each). Germline-derived CDR1 and CDR2 are DFQATT and SNEGSKA (reference sequence). This CDR3 comprises 14 residues. The V end lost 1 base, the J end lost 9 bases, and 18 bases lay between the germline ends. The chain's CDR3 is CSARGQGNEEAQYF. CDR3 DNA sequence: TGCAGTGCTAGAGGGCAGGGTAATGAGGAGGCCCAGTACTTC.

At least ten counts were recorded for this clonotype. The chain joins TRBV29-1 to TRBJ2-1; D gene ambiguous. Germline values: CDR1 SQVTM, CDR2 ANQGSEA. This CDR3 contains 12 residues. V was clipped by 3 bases and J by 6 bases, with 9 bases between them. The chain's CDR3 is CSVEELVNEQFF. For the CDR3, the DNA is TGCAGCGTTGAGGAGCTGGTCAATGAGCAGTTCTTC.